The TCR beta chain under discussion was sequenced for a study of CD8+CD57+ T cells in acquired aplastic anemia. This clonotype appeared many times. CDR3 and TCR beta VDJ profiling relied on genomic DNA as the template. MiXCR, run by TCRdb on the reads, gives a single entry per CDR3 protein. The sample consists of approximately 180,000 distinct CDR3 sequences, about half of them appearing once. For sequencing, patients were chosen who had shown expansion of CD8+CD57+ cells by flow cytometry. By the time of blood sampling, patients had still received no therapy. The V segment lost 4 bases and the J segment 2 bases; nucleotides outside the gene matches: 10. The CDR3 is made up of 16 amino acids. Germline CDR1 is SGHNT and CDR2 is YYREEE (reference sequence).

The chain links TRBV5-4 to TRBJ2-5, with 8 bases aligning to TRBD1. Sequenced input: sorted CD4+, CD8+, or CD8+CD57+ T cells (not recorded which) from PBMCs. This sequence was found in a human donor with aplastic anemia. CDR3 region: CASSPGARTGQETQYF. The CDR3 DNA is TGTGCCAGCAGCCCTGGGGCCCGGACAGGGCAAGAGACCCAGTACTTC.